These 27 T cell receptor beta chains came from one sample sequenced in a study of T-cell reconstitution after alpha-beta-depleted transplantation in children. The TCRbeta library was prepared with unique molecular identifiers. TCRdb reanalysed the PCR reads using MiXCR and keeps one entry per CDR3 protein. This table has some 500,000 distinct CDR3 sequences, 15% to 20% appearing once. Sequenced here: PBMCs from the stem cell graft donor, sampled from the stem cell graft. Source of these receptors: a human donor who donated a stem cell graft to a child with acute lymphoblastic leukemia.

The chain uses TRBV7-9 and TRBJ1-4; possibly TRBD1 for D (6 bases). This CDR3 contains 16 residues. The V end was cut by 8 bases, the J end by 6 bases, with 22 bases between. Per the germline V gene, CDR1 is SEHNR and CDR2 is FQNEAQ (reference sequence). The CDR3 reads CASHRGRGRGDEKLFF. The DNA for the CDR3 is TGTGCCAGCCACCGAGGGAGGGGCAGGGGAGATGAAAAACTGTTTTTT.

V and J are TRBV11-2 and TRBJ2-1; TRBD2 matches 7 bases. The CDR3 length is 13 residues. Unmatched junction bases numbered 6, after V lost 5 bases and J lost 8 bases. Germline V gene data show CDR1 as SGHAT and CDR2 as FQNNGV. The CDR3 region is CASSPDLADEQFF. For the CDR3, the DNA is TGTGCCAGCAGCCCGGACCTAGCGGATGAGCAGTTCTTC. Complete variable domain (other parts from reference TRBV11-2 and TRBJ2-1): EAGVAQSPRYKIIEKRQSVAFWCNPISGHATLYWYQQILGQGPKLLIQFQNNGVVDDSQLPKDRFSAERLKGVDSTLKIQPAKLEDSAVYLCASSPDLADEQFFGPGTRLTVL.

This clonotype was observed a handful of times. V and J are TRBV7-6 and TRBJ1-2; 8 nucleotides agree with TRBD1. The CDR3 has 16 residues. V dropped 1 base and J dropped 7; count of bases not matched to a gene: 11. Germline-derived CDR1 and CDR2 are SGHVS and FNYEAQ. The CDR3 nucleotides are TGTGCCAGCAGCTTAGGGGGGACAGGCAGCTTGAGTGGCTACACCTTC. It translates to CASSLGGTGSLSGYTF.

The rearrangement joins TRBV7-8 to TRBJ2-2; the D gene is possibly TRBD2 (6 bases). There are 15 residues in the CDR3. Between the trimmed V and J ends, which lost 1 base and 7 bases, there was a span of 13 bases. CDR1 and CDR2 from the germline V gene are SGHVS and FQNEAQ. This chain's CDR3 is CASSLVREWGGELFF. The DNA for the CDR3 is TGTGCCAGCAGCTTAGTCCGGGAGTGGGGCGGGGAGCTGTTTTTT.

This clonotype was detected ten times or more. This rearrangement joins TRBV29-1 to TRBJ2-7; D unclear. This CDR3 contains 12 residues. Germline values: CDR1 SQVTM, CDR2 ANQGSEA. With 4 bases removed from V and 2 bases from J, the gap between germline ends came to 9 bases. DNA for the CDR3: TGCAGCGTTGTGGCTCAGCCCTACGAGCAGTACTTC. Residues: CSVVAQPYEQYF.

This clonotype showed up just a few times. The gene calls are TRBV12-3 or TRBV12-4 and TRBJ2-5, with 7 bases lining up with TRBD2. Trimming at V came to 8 bases and at J to 5 bases, leaving 8 bases not matched to a gene. This CDR3 spans 13 amino acids. In DNA form, the CDR3 reads TGTGCCAGCGGCCCTGGGAGGGTGGAGACCCAGTACTTC. It yields the protein CASGPGRVETQYF.

This chain uses TRBV12-3 or TRBV12-4 with TRBJ1-1, with TRBD1 as a possible D gene (6 bases). With 7 bases removed from V and 4 bases from J, the gap between germline ends came to 19 bases. There are 15 residues in the CDR3. CDR3 in DNA: TGTGCCAGCACCCTAGCCGGAGGGACAAGCACTGAAGCTTTCTTT. It is translated as CASTLAGGTSTEAFF.

This clonotype was recorded a few times. V usage is TRBV30 and J usage is TRBJ1-1; D call uncertain. In germline, CDR1 is GTSNPN, CDR2 SVGIG (reference sequence). V was shortened by 1 base and J by 4 bases, with 7 bases between the two germline ends. The CDR3 is made up of 12 amino acids. The CDR3 protein is CAWSGVSTEAFF. The DNA of the CDR3 is TGTGCCTGGAGTGGGGTGTCCACTGAAGCTTTCTTT.

This clonotype has only a few counts. The chain joins TRBV20-1 to TRBJ1-5, with no clear D. Germline assignment: CDR1 DFQATT and CDR2 SNEGSKA (reference sequence). The ends were cut back, 3 bases at V and 0 bases at J, with 18 bases in the middle. This CDR3 spans 17 amino acids. DNA of the CDR3: TGCAGTGCTAGGAACCCCCGGACCGGTTATAGCAATCAGCCCCAGCATTTT. Protein: CSARNPRTGYSNQPQHF.

J is TRBJ1-2 and V is TRBV29-1; 8 bases align to TRBD1. The CDR3 has 13 residues. V was clipped by 7 bases and J by 0 bases; unmatched bases: 4. Germline V lookup: CDR1 SQVTM, CDR2 ANQGSEA. For the CDR3, the DNA is TGCAGCGCGGGGACAGGTTCTAACTATGGCTACACCTTC. It encodes CSAGTGSNYGYTF.

This clonotype was seen a handful of times. V gene TRBV10-3 combines with J gene TRBJ1-2, with D unclear. The germline V gene encodes CDR1 ENHRY and CDR2 SYGVKD. V lost 5 bases to trimming and J lost 0 bases, with 13 bases between them. The CDR3 extends over 15 amino acids. CDR3 coding DNA: TGTGCCATCAGTACTAACCGAGAGGCTAACTATGGCTACACCTTC. Its protein is CAISTNREANYGYTF.

There are a few counts of this clonotype. The V call is TRBV5-5, the J call TRBJ2-7, with TRBD1 matching over 10 bases. There are 13 residues in the CDR3. Germline V gene data show CDR1 as SGHKS and CDR2 as YYEKEE (reference sequence). The J segment lost 7 bases and the V segment lost 6 bases, leaving 7 bases of the junction unmatched. CDR3: CASTRDRGGEQYF. CDR3 nucleotides: TGTGCCAGCACACGGGACAGGGGAGGTGAGCAGTACTTC.

This chain uses TRBV25-1 with TRBJ1-1; D gene ambiguous. V was pared by 3 bases and J by 4 bases, with 6 bases between. The CDR3 sequence is 12 residues long. Per the germline V gene, CDR1 is MGHDK and CDR2 is SYGVNS. Here the CDR3 reads CASSEVGTEAFF. In DNA form, the CDR3 reads TGTGCCAGCAGTGAGGTGGGCACTGAAGCTTTCTTT.

This chain joins TRBV7-8 and TRBJ1-1, with D perhaps matching TRBD1 (5 bases). V was clipped by 5 bases and J by 6 bases, with 22 bases between them. The CDR3 has 16 residues. Germline V gives CDR1 SGHVS, CDR2 FQNEAQ. CDR3 nucleotide sequence: TGTGCCAGCAGCGCGAGCCGCAGGGTTATGCCTGCTGAAGCTTTCTTT. Translation gives CASSASRRVMPAEAFF.

This clonotype was counted ten times or more. The rearrangement joins TRBV5-1 to TRBJ2-1; D is uncertain. CDR3 size: 12 residues. Trimming stripped 0 bases from V and 3 bases from J, with 1 base between. CDR1 is SGHRS, CDR2 YFSETQ, per germline. CDR3 in amino acids: CASSLDYNEQFF. CDR3 bases: TGCGCCAGCAGCTTGGACTACAATGAGCAGTTCTTC.

This clonotype was seen many times. The chain joins TRBV5-1 to TRBJ2-1; D is ambiguous. Germline lookup yields CDR1 SGHRS and CDR2 YFSETQ. V shed 0 bases and J shed 3 bases, with 10 bases lying between them. The CDR3 has 15 amino acids. The CDR3 region has the DNA TGCGCCAGCAGCTTGGTAGTGAACTACTACAATGAGCAGTTCTTC. It encodes CASSLVVNYYNEQFF.

CDR3 in amino acids: CASSLGGNMDVYGYTF. Here the CDR3 DNA reads TGTGCCAGCAGTTTAGGGGGGAATATGGACGTGTATGGCTACACCTTC. V usage is TRBV12-3 or TRBV12-4 and J usage is TRBJ1-2; D possibly corresponds to TRBD1 (5 bases). The CDR3 totals 16 residues. The V and J ends lost 1 base and 5 bases respectively, with 17 bases between them.

This sequence joins TRBV2 and TRBJ2-4; D ambiguous. The CDR3 is 13 amino acids. V lost 4 bases to trimming and J lost 4 bases, with 8 bases between them. Germline values: CDR1 SNHLY, CDR2 FYNNEI. CDR3 sequence reads: CASSARQKNIQYF. CDR3 sequence (DNA): TGTGCCAGCAGTGCTAGGCAGAAAAACATTCAGTACTTC.

This clonotype occurred many times. This chain joins TRBV29-1 and TRBJ2-2, with TRBD1 matching 8 bases. CDR1 is SQVTM and CDR2 is ANQGSEA in the germline V gene. The V gene end was trimmed by 7 bases and the J gene end by 4 bases; junction bases not matched to a gene: 2. The CDR3 has 12 amino acids. The CDR3 sequence is CSGQGLTGELFF. CDR3 sequence (DNA): TGCAGCGGACAGGGGCTCACCGGGGAGCTGTTTTTT.

This clonotype occurred a few times. The chain is built from TRBV19 and TRBJ1-6; TRBD1 might be the D (5 bases). This CDR3 spans 15 amino acids. Germline V gene lookup returns CDR1 LNHDA and CDR2 SQIVND (reference sequence). V shed 3 bases and J shed 9 bases, with 15 bases lying between them. Here the CDR3 reads CASSISGQGVSPLHF. CDR3 nucleotides: TGTGCCAGTAGTATCAGTGGGCAGGGCGTTTCACCCCTCCACTTT.

The rearrangement links TRBV6-5 to TRBJ1-1, with D perhaps TRBD1 (6 bases). The CDR3 has 14 amino acids. Trimming cost V 2 bases and J 6 bases, with 13 bases left between them. CDR1 is MNHEY and CDR2 is SVGAGI in the germline V gene. The CDR3 loop is CASSYGRKGAEAFF. In DNA, the CDR3 is TGTGCCAGCAGTTACGGCCGGAAGGGGGCTGAAGCTTTCTTT.

This clonotype was seen a handful of times. This chain joins TRBV5-5 and TRBJ2-2; D might be TRBD2 (5 bases). In germline, CDR1 is SGHKS, CDR2 YYEKEE (reference sequence). This CDR3 spans 15 amino acids. With 2 bases removed from V and 5 bases from J, the gap between germline ends came to 13 bases. CDR3 coding DNA: TGTGCCAGCAGCTTCCCCCTTCGAGGGACCGGGGAGCTGTTTTTT. Translating it yields CASSFPLRGTGELFF. The variable domain in full, completed from reference TRBV5-5 and TRBJ2-2, reads DAGVTQSPTHLIKTRGQQVTLRCSPISGHKSVSWYQQVLGQGPQFIFQYYEKEERGRGNFPDRFSARQFPNYSSELNVNALLLGDSALYLCASSFPLRGTGELFFGEGSRLTVL.

The chain combines TRBV25-1 with TRBJ2-6, with D possibly matching TRBD1 (6 bases). CDR3 size: 18 residues. Trimming stripped 2 bases from V and 0 bases from J, with 14 bases between. CDR1 is MGHDK and CDR2 is SYGVNS in the germline V gene. The CDR3 protein is CASSEVGGSYSGANVLTF. The CDR3 nucleotides are TGTGCCAGCAGTGAAGTTGGGGGCTCCTACTCTGGGGCCAACGTCCTGACTTTC.

In this sample, this clonotype turned up a few times. The V and J genes are TRBV5-6 and TRBJ1-1, with D unclear. The V gene's germline CDR1 is SGHDT and CDR2 YYEEEE. Between the trimmed V and J ends, which lost 1 base and 6 bases, there was a span of 13 bases. The CDR3 has 14 residues. In DNA form, the CDR3 reads TGTGCCAGCAGCTTGAGCTACGGTCCCCCTGAAGCTTTCTTT. Protein: CASSLSYGPPEAFF.

This sequence joins TRBV20-1 and TRBJ2-2; 12 positions agree with TRBD2. The CDR3 loop spans 13 amino acids. Germline trimming cut 6 bases from V and 8 bases from J; bases unmatched to any gene: 4. CDR1 DFQATT and CDR2 SNEGSKA come from the germline V gene (reference sequence). The CDR3 spells CSAVGTSGGELFF. Written as DNA, the CDR3 is TGCAGTGCCGTTGGGACTAGCGGGGGGGAGCTGTTTTTT.

This chain's CDR3 is CASSERGRADTQYF. In nucleotides, the CDR3 is TGTGCCAGCAGTGAAAGGGGGCGCGCAGATACGCAGTATTTT. This chain uses TRBV6-1 with TRBJ2-3; TRBD1 matches at 7 bases. Trimming took 2 bases from V and 4 from J; bases not matched to a gene: 3. Germline CDR1 MNHNS, CDR2 SASEGT. The CDR3 runs 14 residues.

This rearrangement joins TRBV27 to TRBJ1-1; no firm D call. Trimming pared 3 bases from V and 11 bases from J, leaving 1 base between. The length of the CDR3 is 8 residues. Germline lookup yields CDR1 MNHEY and CDR2 SMNVEV (reference sequence). The CDR3 is CASSLAFF. The CDR3 coding sequence is TGTGCCAGCAGTTTGGCTTTCTTT.